One and the same sample provided the 7 T cell receptor beta chains below, sequenced in a study of glioma-infiltrating T cells. TCR alpha and beta CDR3 regions were amplified from RNA using iRepertoire nested multiplex PCR. A single record per CDR3 protein comes from TCRdb applying MiXCR to the multiplex PCR reads. The sample has about 140,000 distinct CDR3 sequences; about two fifths are singletons. The sequenced material came from glioma tissue, nonneoplastic brain tissue, or PBMCs (not recorded which). The origin of the receptors is a human donor with low-grade glioma or glioblastoma, undergoing nonglioma brain surgery, or in good health (not recorded which).

This clonotype came up a few times. The V call is TRBV24-1, the J call TRBJ2-3; perhaps D is TRBD1 or TRBD2 (5 bases each). Germline lookup yields CDR1 KGHDR and CDR2 SFDVKD. The CDR3 has 13 amino acids. Trimming removed 7 bases at V and 9 bases at J, with 16 bases between. Here the CDR3 DNA reads TGTGCCACCAGCAGCATTGGGGGTGAGACGCAGTATTTT. The encoded protein is CATSSIGGETQYF.

Turning to this clonotype: At one boundary the junction diverges from the germline segment, which might be a read error. The V and J genes are TRBV6-5 and TRBJ1-1; D perhaps matches TRBD1 (5 bases). The germline V gene encodes CDR1 MNHEY and CDR2 SVGAGI. The CDR3 contains 12 residues. The DNA of the CDR3 is TGTGCCAGCAGGACAGCCAACACTAAAGCTTTCTTT. Protein product: CASRTANTKAFF.

This clonotype was seen a few times. The chain has TRBV4-1 and TRBJ2-1; perhaps TRBD1 as D (5 bases). This CDR3 has 14 residues. V shed 3 bases and J shed 10 bases, with 16 bases lying between them. Germline lookup yields CDR1 MGHRA and CDR2 YSYEKL. The DNA of the CDR3 is TGCGCCAGCAGCCAGAATGACGAAGGGGAAGAGCAGTTCTTC. Protein: CASSQNDEGEEQFF.

This clonotype was counted at least ten times. V is TRBV28 and J is TRBJ2-1; D remains unclear. With 4 bases removed from V and 12 bases from J, the gap between germline ends came to 13 bases. The germline V gene has CDR1 MDHEN and CDR2 SYDVKM. CDR3 length equals 12 residues. The DNA of the CDR3 is TGTGCCAGCAGTTCATACCGCCGCGGGCAGTTCTTC. This translates into CASSSYRRGQFF.

The chain combines TRBV15 with TRBJ1-5; D is unresolved. This CDR3 comprises 13 residues. In germline, CDR1 is LNHNV, CDR2 YYDKDF (reference sequence). Trimming pared 3 bases from V and 7 bases from J, leaving 10 bases between. CDR3: CATSSFGIQPQHF. The CDR3 bases are TGTGCCACCAGCAGTTTTGGGATCCAGCCCCAGCATTTT. Drawing the rest from reference TRBV15 and TRBJ1-5, the complete variable domain is DAMVIQNPRYQVTQFGKPVTLSCSQTLNHNVMYWYQQKSSQAPKLLFHYYDKDFNNEADTPDNFQSRRPNTSFCFLDIRSPGLGDTAMYLCATSSFGIQPQHFGDGTRLSIL.

The chain employs TRBV27 and TRBJ1-1, with D perhaps TRBD1 (5 bases). The CDR3 is 14 residues long. Germline-derived CDR1 and CDR2 are MNHEY and SMNVEV (reference sequence). V lost 2 bases to trimming and J lost 6 bases, with 13 bases between them. CDR3 loop: CASSLGAAASEAFF. CDR3 nucleotide sequence: TGTGCCAGCAGTTTAGGGGCAGCCGCATCTGAAGCTTTCTTT.

The chain links TRBV6-6 to TRBJ1-1, with a weak D call TRBD1 (5 bases). Trimming left V 7 bases short and J 5 bases short, with 17 bases between. This CDR3 has 14 residues. Looked up from germline, CDR1 is MNHNY and CDR2 is SVGAGI (reference sequence). DNA for the CDR3: TGTGCCAGCAACACCCAAAGTGGGGGGACTGAAGCTTTCTTT. Translation: CASNTQSGGTEAFF.